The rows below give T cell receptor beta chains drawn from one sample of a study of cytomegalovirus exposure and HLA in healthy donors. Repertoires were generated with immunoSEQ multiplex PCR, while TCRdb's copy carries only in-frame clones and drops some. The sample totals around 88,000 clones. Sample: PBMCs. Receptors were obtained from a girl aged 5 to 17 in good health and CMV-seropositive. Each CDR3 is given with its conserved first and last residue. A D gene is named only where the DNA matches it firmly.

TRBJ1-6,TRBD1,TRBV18,CASSPEGTGDSPLHF,TGTGCCAGCTCACCCGAGGGGACAGGTGATTCACCCCTCCACTTT
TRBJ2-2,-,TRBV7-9,CASSLWDTDTGELFF,TGTGCCAGCAGCTTATGGGACACCGACACCGGGGAGCTGTTTTTT
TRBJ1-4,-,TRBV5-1,CASSVSVGSATNEKLFF,TGCGCCAGCAGCGTGTCCGTTGGCAGTGCAACTAATGAAAAACTGTTTTTT
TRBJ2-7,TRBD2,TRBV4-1,CASSQGPAGDEQYF,TGCGCCAGCAGCCAAGGTCCTGCGGGGGACGAGCAGTACTTC
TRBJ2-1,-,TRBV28,CASGLAYNEQFF,TGTGCCAGCGGCCTAGCGTACAATGAGCAGTTCTTC
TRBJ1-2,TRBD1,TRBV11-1,CASGHGDRNYGYTF,TGTGCCAGCGGCCATGGGGACAGAAACTATGGCTACACCTTC
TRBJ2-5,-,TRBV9,CASSVVSSETQYF,TGTGCCAGCAGCGTAGTGTCGTCGGAGACCCAGTACTTC
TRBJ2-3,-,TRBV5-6,CASSLFGQRRDTQYF,TGTGCCAGCAGCTTGTTCGGACAGAGAAGAGATACGCAGTATTTT
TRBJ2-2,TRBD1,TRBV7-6,CASSPSQGTGELFF,TGTGCCAGCAGCCCCTCACAGGGGACCGGGGAGCTGTTTTTT
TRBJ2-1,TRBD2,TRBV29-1,CSVAWRGGIRFF,TGCAGCGTTGCATGGCGGGGGGGCATTCGGTTCTTC
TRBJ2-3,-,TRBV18,CASSLISTDTQYF,TGTGCCAGCTCACTCATTAGCACAGATACGCAGTATTTT
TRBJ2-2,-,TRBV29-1,CSAVRDGGPVGELFF,TGCAGCGCCGTTCGGGACGGGGGGCCGGTCGGGGAGCTGTTTTTT
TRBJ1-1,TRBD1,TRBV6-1,CASTLATGWTEAFF,TGTGCCAGCACCTTGGCGACAGGGTGGACTGAAGCTTTCTTT
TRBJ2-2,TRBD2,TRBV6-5,CASSYGLAGGDRELFF,TGTGCCAGCAGTTACGGACTAGCGGGGGGGGACCGGGAGCTGTTTTTT
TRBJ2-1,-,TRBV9,CASSVGSDDNEQFF,TGTGCCAGCAGCGTAGGGTCAGATGACAATGAGCAGTTCTTC
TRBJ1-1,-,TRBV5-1,CASKANTEAFF,TGCGCCAGCAAAGCCAACACTGAAGCTTTCTTT